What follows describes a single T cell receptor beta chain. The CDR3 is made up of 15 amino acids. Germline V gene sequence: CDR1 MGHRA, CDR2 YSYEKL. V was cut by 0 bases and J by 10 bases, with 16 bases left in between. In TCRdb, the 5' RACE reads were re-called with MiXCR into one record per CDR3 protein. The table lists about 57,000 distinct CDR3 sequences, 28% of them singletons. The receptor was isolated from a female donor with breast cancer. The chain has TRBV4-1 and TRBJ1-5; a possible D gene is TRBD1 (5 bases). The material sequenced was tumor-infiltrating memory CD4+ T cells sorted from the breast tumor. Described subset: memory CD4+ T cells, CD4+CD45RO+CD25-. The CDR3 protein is CASSQDLSGLIPQHF. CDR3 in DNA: TGCGCCAGCAGCCAAGACCTGTCAGGGCTTATTCCCCAGCATTTT.